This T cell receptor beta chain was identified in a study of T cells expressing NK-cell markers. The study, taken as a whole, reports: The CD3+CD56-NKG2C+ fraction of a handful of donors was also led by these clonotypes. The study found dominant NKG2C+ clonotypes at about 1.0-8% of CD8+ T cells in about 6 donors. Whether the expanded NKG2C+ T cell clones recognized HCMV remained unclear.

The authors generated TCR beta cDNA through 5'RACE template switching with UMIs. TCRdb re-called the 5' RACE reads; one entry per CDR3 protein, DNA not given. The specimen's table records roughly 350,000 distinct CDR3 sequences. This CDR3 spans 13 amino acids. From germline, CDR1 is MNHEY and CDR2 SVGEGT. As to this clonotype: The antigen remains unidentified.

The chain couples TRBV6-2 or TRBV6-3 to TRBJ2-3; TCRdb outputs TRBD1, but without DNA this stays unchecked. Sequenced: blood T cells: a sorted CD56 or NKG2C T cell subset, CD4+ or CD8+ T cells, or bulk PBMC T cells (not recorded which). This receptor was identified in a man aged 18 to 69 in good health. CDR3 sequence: CASKQRAEDTQYF.